This passage covers 5 T cell receptor beta chains from one sample sequenced in a study of T cells expressing NK-cell markers. TCRdb derives one entry per CDR3 protein from the 5' RACE reads, leaving out DNA. The repertoire table contains about 260,000 distinct CDR3 sequences. The sequenced sample was blood T cells: a sorted CD56 or NKG2C T cell subset, CD4+ or CD8+ T cells, or bulk PBMC T cells (not recorded which). These TCRs come from a woman between 18 and 70 years old in good health.

The gene calls are TRBV15 and TRBJ2-1; without DNA, the TCRdb call of TRBD1 cannot be checked. Germline-derived CDR1 and CDR2 are LNHNV and YYDKDF (reference sequence). The CDR3 is 15 residues long. CDR3 amino acids: CATSRGQGRYNEQFF.

The rearrangement joins TRBV6-5 to TRBJ1-4; TCRdb's D call, TRBD1, is unchecked because there is no DNA. From germline, CDR1 is MNHEY and CDR2 SVGAGI. The CDR3 has 16 amino acids. The CDR3 protein is CASSSPRQGGNEKLFF.

The J gene is TRBJ2-1, the V gene TRBV7-9; TCRdb calls TRBD2, which cannot be checked without DNA. Germline V gives CDR1 SEHNR, CDR2 FQNEAQ (reference sequence). This CDR3 is built from 17 residues. The CDR3 protein is CASSILAGEPPYNEQFF.

V is TRBV9 and J is TRBJ1-6; TCRdb indicates TRBD1, and absent DNA this call remains unverified. In germline, CDR1 is SGDLS, CDR2 YYNGEE. This CDR3 comprises 12 residues. The CDR3 reads CASSVLGAPLHF.

The V call is TRBV7-2, the J call TRBJ2-3; TCRdb names TRBD1, which stays unverified in the absence of DNA. There are 13 residues in the CDR3. CDR1 is SGHTA and CDR2 is FQGNSA in the germline V gene. CDR3 protein: CASSLYRSDTQYF.